This T cell receptor beta chain stems from a study of blood T cell repertoires in COVID-19. The overall study: Whether acute or convalescent, the COVID-19 samples came from the United States, Italy and Spain.

Authors' data handling: The authors estimated nucleated cell counts from reference gene primer amplification. Sequencing used immunoSEQ multiplex PCR; TCRdb keeps in-frame clones, though not all of them. Clonal size and the V and J genes are those of that table, whereas D and trimming came from the DNA. The table lists about 230,000 clones, roughly 80% of them singletons. The germline V gene encodes CDR1 SGHRS and CDR2 YFSETQ. The CDR3 is 15 amino acids. The junction had 6 bases not matched to a gene; V was cut back by 0 bases and J by 7 bases. This TCR came from a woman over 75 with acute or convalescent COVID-19. The sample comprised peripheral blood. The J gene is TRBJ1-2, the V gene TRBV5-1; 10 nucleotides agree with TRBD1. CDR3 protein: CASSLALGTGAGYTF. CDR3 coding DNA: TGCGCCAGCAGCTTGGCCTTGGGGACAGGGGCTGGCTACACCTTC.